This entry lists 29 T cell receptor beta chains sequenced from one sample in a study of CD8 T cells in ankylosing spondylitis. Findings and limits, study-wide: Blood from ankylosing spondylitis patients appeared to carry a characteristic eight-variant TCR beta motif.

These receptors have no known antigen. A single record per CDR3 protein comes from TCRdb applying MiXCR to the 5' RACE reads. The table has 100,000 or so distinct CDR3 sequences, about 9% seen once; the top ten hold about 30%. Sequencing was performed on blood, either unsorted or a sorted T cell fraction (not recorded which). Every receptor here comes from a male donor with ankylosing spondylitis.

Many counts were recorded for this clonotype. This rearrangement joins TRBV12-3 or TRBV12-4 to TRBJ1-2; TRBD1 might be the D (5 bases). Between the trimmed V and J ends, which lost 2 bases and 4 bases, there was a span of 14 bases. The CDR3 covers 15 residues. The CDR3 DNA sequence: TGTGCCAGCAGTTTACCGACAGATGTTCCCTATGGCTACACCTTC. Protein: CASSLPTDVPYGYTF.

In its sample, this clonotype was seen a few times. The rearrangement uses TRBV20-1 and TRBJ2-1, with D maybe TRBD2 (5 bases). Germline V gene sequence: CDR1 DFQATT, CDR2 SNEGSKA (reference sequence). The CDR3 has 13 residues. The DNA for the CDR3 is TGCAGGGCGACTGGGAGCTCCTACAATGAGCAGTTCTTC. It is translated as CRATGSSYNEQFF.

The chain recombines TRBV7-8 with TRBJ2-3, with 12 bases identical to TRBD2. The trim removed 5 bases at V and 5 bases at J, leaving 8 bases unmatched. Germline V gene lookup returns CDR1 SGHVS and CDR2 FQNEAQ. CDR3 length equals 16 residues. The CDR3 spells CASSPRLAGVVDTQYF. The CDR3 DNA reads as TGTGCCAGCAGCCCCCGACTAGCGGGAGTGGTAGATACGCAGTATTTT. Filled out from reference TRBV7-8 and TRBJ2-3, the complete variable domain reads GAGVSQSPRYKVAKRGQDVALRCDPISGHVSLFWYQQALGQGPEFLTYFQNEAQLDKSGLPSDRFFAERPEGSVSTLKIQRTQQEDSAVYLCASSPRLAGVVDTQYFGPGTRLTVL.

In its sample, this clonotype was seen many times. The genes are TRBV7-9 and TRBJ2-1; TRBD1 matches 8 bases. Trimming cost V 6 bases and J 10 bases; bases outside gene matches: 14. The CDR3 has 15 residues. Germline V gives CDR1 SEHNR, CDR2 FQNEAQ (reference sequence). The CDR3 coding sequence is TGTGCCAGCAGAGATCAGGACAGGGCCCATCTGGAGCAGTTCTTC. It is translated as CASRDQDRAHLEQFF.

The table lists this clonotype with a few counts. This sequence joins TRBV25-1 and TRBJ2-3; D is unclear. This CDR3 is built from 15 residues. V was trimmed by 2 bases and J by 2 bases, leaving 11 bases between them. CDR1 and CDR2 (germline): MGHDK, SYGVNS. The CDR3 loop reads CASSEGGYPTDTQYF. Here the CDR3 DNA reads TGTGCCAGCAGTGAAGGCGGCTACCCCACAGATACGCAGTATTTT.

At least ten counts were recorded for this clonotype. The rearrangement uses TRBV12-3 or TRBV12-4 and TRBJ2-1, with D possibly being TRBD1 (6 bases). V was trimmed by 1 base and J by 12 bases, leaving 13 bases between them. The CDR3 extends over 13 amino acids. Here the CDR3 DNA reads TGTGCCAGCAGTTTAGACAGGGCGGAAGGGCAGTTCTTC. Translated, it gives CASSLDRAEGQFF.

This clonotype was observed many times. The chain combines TRBV25-1 with TRBJ2-1; 9 bases map to TRBD2. V trimming: 1 base; J trimming: 4 bases; junction bases outside the gene matches: 5. CDR1 MGHDK and CDR2 SYGVNS come from the germline V gene. The CDR3 sequence is 16 residues long. The CDR3 coding sequence is TGTGCCAGCAGTGAATTCGGCGGGAGGGGTTACAATGAGCAGTTCTTC. Translated: CASSEFGGRGYNEQFF.

This rearrangement joins TRBV19 to TRBJ2-1, with 8 bases aligning to TRBD1. In germline, CDR1 is LNHDA, CDR2 SQIVND (reference sequence). Trimming at V came to 5 bases and at J to 8 bases, leaving 14 bases not matched to a gene. The CDR3 runs 16 residues. CDR3 loop: CASSFDRGEAQHEQFF. DNA for the CDR3: TGTGCCAGTAGTTTCGACAGGGGTGAAGCCCAACATGAGCAGTTCTTC.

This clonotype came up many times. This chain joins TRBV12-3 or TRBV12-4 and TRBJ2-1, with no clear D. The V gene lost 3 bases and the J gene lost 3 bases, with 9 bases spanning the gap. The CDR3 is 14 amino acids. CDR3 bases: TGTGCCAGCAGTTTCGGTCTGATCTACAATGAGCAGTTCTTC. Its translation: CASSFGLIYNEQFF.

This clonotype was detected many times. The V and J genes are TRBV20-1 and TRBJ2-2; D is possibly TRBD1 or TRBD2 (6 bases each). The V and J ends lost 1 base and 3 bases respectively, with 9 bases between them. From germline, CDR1 is DFQATT and CDR2 SNEGSKA (reference sequence). The CDR3 runs to 14 residues. The CDR3 region is CSARGGADTGELFF. The CDR3 coding sequence is TGCAGTGCTAGAGGGGGGGCGGACACCGGGGAGCTGTTTTTT.

This clonotype was seen more than once but under ten times. CDR3 sequence: CASSQEPGQSYEQYV. CDR3 coding DNA: TGCGCCAGCAGCCAAGAACCGGGACAGTCCTACGAGCAGTACGTC. J is TRBJ2-7 and V is TRBV4-1; the match to TRBD1 covers 7 bases. Germline assignment: CDR1 MGHRA and CDR2 YSYEKL. CDR3 length: 15 amino acids. Trimming took 0 bases from V and 1 from J; bases not matched to a gene: 3.

This clonotype was recorded many times. The chain joins TRBV30 to TRBJ2-3, with 7 bases that match TRBD2. Per the germline V gene, CDR1 is GTSNPN and CDR2 is SVGIG (reference sequence). CDR3 length: 12 amino acids. The CDR3 protein is CAGDYYTDTQYF. In DNA, the CDR3 is TGTGCGGGGGACTACTATACAGATACGCAGTATTTT.

V gene TRBV5-1 combines with J gene TRBJ2-1; D might be TRBD2 (5 bases). This CDR3 spans 13 amino acids. Trimming took 5 bases from V and 7 from J, leaving 13 bases between them. Germline V gene lookup returns CDR1 SGHRS and CDR2 YFSETQ. For the CDR3, the DNA is TGCGCCAGCAGACGAGCGGTTACGAATGAGCAGTTCTTC. Translation gives CASRRAVTNEQFF.

This clonotype was counted only a few times. The chain carries TRBV5-1 and TRBJ2-7, with 8 positions matching TRBD1. V shed 3 bases and J 3 bases; nucleotides not matched to a gene: 5. Germline CDR1 is SGHRS and CDR2 is YFSETQ. The CDR3 has 14 residues. The CDR3 loop is CASSSWTGNYEQYF. The CDR3 DNA sequence: TGCGCCAGCAGCTCCTGGACAGGGAACTACGAGCAGTACTTC. Full variable domain (remainder filled in from reference TRBV5-1 and TRBJ2-7): KAGVTQTPRYLIKTRGQQVTLSCSPISGHRSVSWYQQTPGQGLQFLFEYFSETQRNKGNFPGRFSGRQFSNSRSEMNVSTLELGDSALYLCASSSWTGNYEQYFGPGTRLTVT.

In this sample, this clonotype turned up many times. The chain links TRBV5-1 to TRBJ1-1, with unresolved D. Germline assignment: CDR1 SGHRS and CDR2 YFSETQ. V lost 3 bases, J lost 7 bases, and 13 bases lay in between. The CDR3 totals 13 residues. As DNA, the CDR3 is TGCGCCAGCAGCTCGCGGGGTCCGGATGAAGCTTTCTTT. Translated, it gives CASSSRGPDEAFF.

This clonotype showed up many times. The chain links TRBV12-3 or TRBV12-4 to TRBJ2-1, with D perhaps TRBD2 (6 bases). V was cut by 4 bases and J by 8 bases, with 15 bases left in between. The CDR3 sequence is 14 residues long. The DNA of the CDR3 is TGTGCCAGCAGTTCCACGACTAGTAGCCATGAGCAGTTCTTC. Translation gives CASSSTTSSHEQFF.

V usage is TRBV20-1 and J usage is TRBJ2-7; a possible D gene is TRBD2 (6 bases). Germline assignment: CDR1 DFQATT and CDR2 SNEGSKA (reference sequence). With 6 bases removed from V and 3 bases from J, the gap between germline ends came to 15 bases. The length of the CDR3 is 13 residues. CDR3 DNA sequence: TGCAGTGCCTGGAGGGCCGGATTCTACGAGCAGTACTTC. Its translation is CSAWRAGFYEQYF.

This clonotype has at least ten counts. The V call is TRBV5-5, the J call TRBJ2-2; 7 bases align to TRBD2. Trimming at V came to 4 bases and at J to 5 bases, leaving 8 bases not matched to a gene. Germline loops: CDR1 SGHKS, CDR2 YYEKEE (reference sequence). The CDR3 has 15 amino acids. CDR3 sequence (DNA): TGTGCCAGCAGCCCGCAGCGGGATCGAACCGGGGAGCTGTTTTTT. It translates to CASSPQRDRTGELFF.

This clonotype was detected ten times or more. This chain connects TRBV10-3 to TRBJ2-1, with 11 nucleotides matching TRBD2. After removal of 5 bases from V and 0 bases from J, the junction contained 9 bases not matched to a gene. Germline-derived CDR1 and CDR2 are ENHRY and SYGVKD. The CDR3 loop spans 18 amino acids. The CDR3, as DNA: TGTGCCATCAGTCTACCGACTAGCGGGACCAACTCCTACAATGAGCAGTTCTTC. Translating gives CAISLPTSGTNSYNEQFF.

This clonotype has just a few counts. The chain uses TRBV7-9 and TRBJ2-5; D remains unclear. V was cut by 3 bases and J by 2 bases, with 13 bases left in between. Germline values: CDR1 SEHNR, CDR2 FQNEAQ (reference sequence). The CDR3 has 15 amino acids. CDR3 amino acids: CASSFSPAQQETQYF. As DNA, the CDR3 is TGTGCCAGCAGCTTCTCTCCAGCCCAACAAGAGACCCAGTACTTC.

This sequence joins TRBV5-1 and TRBJ2-3; the D call may be TRBD1 or TRBD2 (5 bases each). This CDR3 has 16 amino acids. V lost 5 bases and J lost 0, with 16 bases in between. Germline lookup yields CDR1 SGHRS and CDR2 YFSETQ. The CDR3 coding sequence is TGCGCCAGCAGTTATCTCTACGGGACGAGCACAGATACGCAGTATTTT. This gives the protein CASSYLYGTSTDTQYF.

This clonotype came up a few times. This chain connects TRBV29-1 to TRBJ2-5, with a tentative D call TRBD1 (6 bases). The CDR3 is 14 residues long. Germline V CDR1 and CDR2: SQVTM, ANQGSEA. Trimming removed 6 bases from V and 2 bases from J, with 16 bases in between. CDR3 loop: CSVLEGDIQETQYF. The CDR3 DNA sequence: TGCAGCGTCCTCGAGGGGGACATTCAAGAGACCCAGTACTTC. Together with reference TRBV29-1 and TRBJ2-5, the CDR3 gives the full variable domain: SAVISQKPSRDICQRGTSLTIQCQVDSQVTMMFWYRQQPGQSLTLIATANQGSEATYESGFVIDKFPISRPNLTFSTLTVSNMSPEDSSIYLCSVLEGDIQETQYFGPGTRLLVL.

Only a few counts were recorded for this clonotype. The CDR3 DNA reads TGTGCCAGCAGTTCCGACAGGACAGGGGACTACAATGAGCAGTTCTTC. Translated: CASSSDRTGDYNEQFF. The rearrangement uses TRBV12-3 or TRBV12-4 and TRBJ2-1, with 9 bases that match TRBD1. The CDR3 sequence is 16 residues long. J lost 3 bases, V lost 4 bases, and 7 bases had no gene match.

This clonotype appeared many times. The chain employs TRBV29-1 and TRBJ2-1; TRBD2 agrees at 9 bases. CDR1 and CDR2 (germline): SQVTM, ANQGSEA. This CDR3 has 15 amino acids. After removal of 7 bases from V and 6 bases from J, the junction contained 13 bases not matched to a gene. CDR3 coding DNA: TGCAGCGCTGGGACTAGCTCATCATACTCCAATGAGCAGTTCTTC. Translating it yields CSAGTSSSYSNEQFF.

At least ten counts were recorded for this clonotype. One end of the junction does not line up with germline, which may come from a read error. The V and J genes are TRBV29-1 and TRBJ2-2; 8 bases fit TRBD2. Germline CDR1 SQVTM, CDR2 ANQGSEA. CDR3 size: 13 residues. In DNA form, the CDR3 reads TGCAGCGTCGAAGCGGGGGCCACCGGGGAGCTGTTTTTT. Protein product: CSVEAGATGELFF.

This clonotype was seen a handful of times. J is TRBJ2-7 and V is TRBV23-1, with D maybe TRBD1 (6 bases). TRBV23-1 is recorded as an ORF, its role being uncertain. The length of the CDR3 is 12 residues. V lost 6 bases, J lost 5 bases, and 11 bases lay in between. The CDR3 here is CASSHDRHEQYV. The DNA of the CDR3 is TGCGCCAGCAGCCACGACAGGCACGAGCAGTACGTC.

The chain recombines TRBV6-2 or TRBV6-3 with TRBJ2-1, with D unclear. V lost 7 bases, J lost 4 bases, and 11 bases lay in between. Germline CDR1 reads MNHEY; CDR2 reads SVGEGT. The CDR3 is made up of 13 amino acids. CDR3: CASTHRSYNEQFF. The DNA for the CDR3 is TGTGCCAGCACTCACCGGAGTTACAATGAGCAGTTCTTC.

The rearrangement uses TRBV25-1 and TRBJ2-7; possibly TRBD1 for D (6 bases). Trimming left V 3 bases short and J 4 bases short, with 19 bases between. Germline CDR1 reads MGHDK; CDR2 reads SYGVNS. The CDR3 is made up of 16 amino acids. The CDR3 loop reads CASSEPHREMVYEQYF. In DNA form, the CDR3 reads TGTGCCAGCAGTGAGCCTCACAGGGAGATGGTGTACGAGCAGTACTTC.

By sample fraction, this clonotype is medium-sized. The rearrangement links TRBV2 to TRBJ2-1; 8 nucleotides align to TRBD2. This CDR3 has 16 residues. Germline V gene lookup returns CDR1 SNHLY and CDR2 FYNNEI. J lost 3 bases, V lost 2 bases, and 6 bases had no gene match. As DNA, the CDR3 is TGTGCCAGCAGTGAAATGGCGGGAGGACACTACAATGAGCAGTTCTTC. It yields the protein CASSEMAGGHYNEQFF. Full variable domain (remainder filled in from reference TRBV2 and TRBJ2-1): EPEVTQTPSHQVTQMGQEVILRCVPISNHLYFYWYRQILGQKVEFLVSFYNNEISEKSEIFDDQFSVERPDGSNFTLKIRSTKLEDSAMYFCASSEMAGGHYNEQFFGPGTRLTVL.